This TCR beta chain appears in the sequencing data of a study of identical twins. Findings and limits, study-wide: The abundant beta clonotypes from cord blood had fewer insertions, and memory repertoires had none of this. Weaker excess twin sharing was observed in beta out-of-frame sequences. Modelling approaches yielded underestimates of out-of-frame TCR alpha sharing between monozygotic twins.

One entry per CDR3 protein, called by TCRdb with MiXCR from the 5' RACE reads. The data contain about 530,000 distinct CDR3 sequences, roughly 15% of them seen just once; the ten biggest clones take up nearly 0.45%. V lost 3 bases and J lost 2, with 15 bases in between. The CDR3 covers 15 residues. Germline assignment: CDR1 DFQATT and CDR2 SNEGSKA (reference sequence). This clonotype was found a few times. Its cognate antigen is unknown. The sample also formed part of further work on yellow fever vaccine responses in identical twins.

This receptor was identified in a woman aged 18-30 years in good health. The rearrangement links TRBV20-1 to TRBJ2-3, with D possibly matching TRBD2 (5 bases). What was sequenced was CD4+ T cells sorted from blood. The CDR3 nucleotides are TGCAGTGCTAGTACCACCTCGGGGAACACAGATACGCAGTATTTT. This translates into CSASTTSGNTDTQYF.